Reported below is one TCR beta chain. Its antigen is not known. Naive CD8 isolation took CD45RO-negative cells positively selected for CCR7 and excluded terminally differentiated effector memory CD45RA+ cells. Donors had no recently reported acute infections or vaccinations and were HIV-negative. Using approximately 200 ng DNA, 25,000 to 35,000 T cell genomes, the sorted-subset replicate PCRs were run. In the authors' workflow: With immunoSEQ giving junction-only sequences and no quality scores, filtering differed. Sequencing used immunoSEQ multiplex PCR; TCRdb keeps in-frame clones, though not all of them. V and J calls plus clone size are reproduced from that table; the DNA served to infer D and trimming. Of 550,000 to 600,000 clones in the sample, 98% are singletons; the top ten hold 0.3%. CDR1 and CDR2 from the germline V gene are SGHKS and YYEKEE (reference sequence). V dropped 0 bases and J dropped 9 bases, with 13 bases sitting between them. The CDR3 is 14 residues long.

The sample belongs to a study of shared clonotypes between healthy human individuals. General observations from the study: Non-shared clonotypes displayed generation probabilities falling below those of clonotypes present in all four donors.

The chain links TRBV5-5 to TRBJ2-1; D might be TRBD2 (5 bases). Sequencing input: naive CD8+ T cells sorted from blood. The TCR comes from a man aged 25-45 years in good health. CDR3 residues: CASSLVGTGIEQFF. CDR3 DNA sequence: TGTGCCAGCAGCTTGGTAGGAACGGGGATTGAGCAGTTCTTC.